Included here is one T cell receptor beta chain sequence, with context. Its antigen is not identified. This CDR3 is 14 amino acids long. Germline V gene data show CDR1 as MGHRA and CDR2 as YSYEKL. The V end lost 6 bases, the J end lost 2 bases, and 13 bases lay between the germline ends. The sample belongs to a study of T cell responses to AZD1222 COVID-19 vaccine. Data came from immunoSEQ multiplex PCR; TCRdb stores just in-frame clones and leaves some out. The data contain around 99,000 clones, roughly 89% of them singletons. Study outcomes and limitations: In the spike-specific TCR repertoire, nearly half reportedly target unmutated variant regions.

This sequence joins TRBV4-1 and TRBJ2-5; either TRBD1 or TRBD2 may fit D (5 bases each). Sequenced material: peripheral blood, taken on day 0 of AZD1222 vaccination. The sequence derives from an adult in good health. The CDR3 here is CASSHRTQQETQYF. The CDR3 bases are TGCGCCAGCAGTCACAGGACTCAACAAGAGACCCAGTACTTC.